Sequencing of this TCR beta chain was carried out in a study of human T cells and chemical hapten exposure. Study context: Variability of per-sample TCR yields stemmed mainly from small differences in pooled library volume.

This clonotype was picked up a small number of times. As the library was built, unique molecular identifiers were attached to individual cDNA molecules. Using its own MiXCR run on the RACE reads, TCRdb lists one record per CDR3 protein. The table shows some 90,000 distinct CDR3 sequences, with approximately 9% occurring only once. This CDR3 has 17 amino acids. V lost 3 bases and J lost 2; bases outside the gene matches: 9. Germline-derived CDR1 and CDR2 are DFQATT and SNEGSKA (reference sequence). Time point specified: healthy volunteer bleed at 2 weeks. It was unfractionated whole blood from which total RNA was extracted.

This rearrangement joins TRBV20-1 to TRBJ2-6, with 8 nucleotides matching TRBD1. This clonotype was sampled from a female donor in good health. Some clones in this sample may be carry-over from other donors' samples. The sequenced material came from whole blood. CDR3 DNA: TGCAGTGCTAGGGGGACAGGCTACCGACCTGGGGCCAACGTCCTGACTTTC. Protein product: CSARGTGYRPGANVLTF.